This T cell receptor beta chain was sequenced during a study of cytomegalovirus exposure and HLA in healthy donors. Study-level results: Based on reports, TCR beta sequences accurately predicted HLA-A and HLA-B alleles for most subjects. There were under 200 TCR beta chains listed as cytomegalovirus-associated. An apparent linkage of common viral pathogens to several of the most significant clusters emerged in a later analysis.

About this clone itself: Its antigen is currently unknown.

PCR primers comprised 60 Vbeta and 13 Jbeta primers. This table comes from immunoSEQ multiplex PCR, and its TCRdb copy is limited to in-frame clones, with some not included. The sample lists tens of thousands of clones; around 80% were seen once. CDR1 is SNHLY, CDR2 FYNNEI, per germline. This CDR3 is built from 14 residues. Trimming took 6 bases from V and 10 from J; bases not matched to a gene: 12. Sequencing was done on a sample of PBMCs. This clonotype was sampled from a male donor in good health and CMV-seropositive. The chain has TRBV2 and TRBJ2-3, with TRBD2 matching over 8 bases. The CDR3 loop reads CASRGLAGVSAQYF. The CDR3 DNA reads TGTGCCAGCAGAGGACTAGCAGGGGTTTCGGCGCAGTATTTT.